The 29 T cell receptor beta chains reported below all come from one sample, sequenced in a study of T cell repertoires in cytomegalovirus infection. TCRdb reanalysed the reads using MiXCR and keeps one entry per CDR3 protein. The repertoire holds around 180,000 distinct CDR3 sequences, with 25% to 30% as singletons. The sample comprised PBMCs. These TCRs come from a human donor in good health (CMV status not recorded). Some clones in this sample may be carry-over from other donors' samples.

CDR3 protein: CASGRVQEGYTF. The DNA for the CDR3 is TGTGCCAGCGGCAGAGTACAAGAGGGCTACACCTTC. The chain uses TRBV6-5 and TRBJ1-2; D not certain. The V gene's germline CDR1 is MNHEY and CDR2 SVGAGI. Deletions cut 8 bases from V and 8 bases from J, with 15 bases between. This CDR3 is 12 amino acids long.

This clonotype was seen at least ten times. This sequence joins TRBV7-2 and TRBJ2-5; 11 positions match TRBD2. From germline, CDR1 is SGHTA and CDR2 FQGNSA. This CDR3 has 15 residues. Unmatched junction bases numbered 5, after V lost 5 bases and J lost 3 bases. CDR3: CASSPGLAEKETQYF. CDR3 DNA sequence: TGTGCCAGCAGCCCGGGACTAGCGGAGAAAGAGACCCAGTACTTC.

This clonotype has a count of ten or more. Written as DNA, the CDR3 is TGTGCCAGCAGCTTAGACAGGGGCAATCTTCATGGCTACACCTTC. Amino acid sequence: CASSLDRGNLHGYTF. The V and J genes are TRBV7-2 and TRBJ1-2; TRBD1 aligns across 7 bases. The CDR3 totals 15 residues. Unmatched junction bases numbered 8, after V lost 1 base and J lost 6 bases. Looked up from germline, CDR1 is SGHTA and CDR2 is FQGNSA.

This chain uses TRBV7-3 with TRBJ1-1; D not certain. Germline loops: CDR1 SGHTA, CDR2 FQGTGA. The CDR3 length is 13 residues. Deletions cut 1 base from V and 1 base from J, with 4 bases between. CDR3 region: CASSLMENTEAFF. The CDR3 DNA sequence: TGTGCCAGCAGCTTAATGGAGAACACTGAAGCTTTCTTT.

This clonotype was seen a few times. The gene calls are TRBV7-2 and TRBJ2-1, with 11 bases lining up with TRBD2. The CDR3 is 17 amino acids. V was pared by 5 bases and J by 5 bases, with 11 bases of the junction left unmatched. The V gene's germline CDR1 is SGHTA and CDR2 FQGNSA. The CDR3 sequence: CASSRSSSGGANNEQFF. The CDR3 DNA reads TGTGCCAGCAGCCGATCGAGTAGCGGGGGGGCCAACAATGAGCAGTTCTTC.

The V and J genes are TRBV7-2 and TRBJ1-2; D unresolved. The CDR3 loop spans 12 amino acids. Per the germline V gene, CDR1 is SGHTA and CDR2 is FQGNSA. Trimming stripped 4 bases from V and 0 bases from J, with 3 bases between. CDR3 in amino acids: CASSSTNYGYTF. CDR3 nucleotides: TGTGCCAGCAGCTCCACTAACTATGGCTACACCTTC.

This sequence joins TRBV5-1 and TRBJ2-1; 7 bases fit TRBD1. Germline lookup yields CDR1 SGHRS and CDR2 YFSETQ. The CDR3 length is 15 residues. Trimming at V came to 4 bases and at J to 3 bases, leaving 7 bases not matched to a gene. The CDR3 region has the DNA TGCGCCAGCAGCGCCCCGGGACAGCTCTACAATGAGCAGTTCTTC. Translated, it gives CASSAPGQLYNEQFF.

The chain carries TRBV5-1 and TRBJ2-5, with a tentative D call TRBD2 (5 bases). Germline loops: CDR1 SGHRS, CDR2 YFSETQ. The CDR3 loop spans 16 amino acids. V was clipped by 2 bases and J by 1 base, with 15 bases between them. CDR3 region: CASSFGSSGIQETQYF. CDR3 bases: TGCGCCAGCAGCTTTGGTTCTTCCGGGATCCAAGAGACCCAGTACTTC.

This clonotype was counted many times. This chain joins TRBV7-8 and TRBJ2-3, with D uncertain. There are 13 residues in the CDR3. The germline gives CDR1 SGHVS, CDR2 FQNEAQ. V was pared by 1 base and J by 0 bases, with 2 bases between. CDR3 nucleotides: TGTGCCAGCAGCTTAGTGAGCACAGATACGCAGTATTTT. Protein product: CASSLVSTDTQYF.

This clonotype was recorded many times. CDR3 sequence: CASSDGQGVGTQYF. The CDR3 region has the DNA TGTGCCAGCAGCGATGGACAGGGAGTAGGGACCCAGTACTTC. This rearrangement joins TRBV7-2 to TRBJ2-5, with 8 bases aligning to TRBD1. Trimming at V came to 5 bases and at J to 7 bases, leaving 9 bases not matched to a gene. This CDR3 has 14 amino acids. The germline gives CDR1 SGHTA, CDR2 FQGNSA.

This clonotype was seen a handful of times. The rearrangement joins TRBV7-2 to TRBJ2-3; 8 nucleotides align to TRBD2. CDR1 SGHTA and CDR2 FQGNSA come from the germline V gene. The V segment lost 6 bases and the J segment 5 bases; nucleotides outside the gene matches: 7. The CDR3 loop spans 14 amino acids. The CDR3 is CASSSGGAIDTQYF. CDR3 DNA: TGTGCCAGCAGTTCGGGGGGGGCTATAGATACGCAGTATTTT.

The chain's CDR3 is CASSWVQGDATNEKLFF. CDR3 sequence (DNA): TGTGCCAGCAGCTGGGTACAGGGGGATGCAACTAATGAAAAACTGTTTTTT. The chain couples TRBV7-8 to TRBJ1-4; 8 nucleotides align to TRBD1. After removal of 4 bases from V and 0 bases from J, the junction contained 7 bases not matched to a gene. Germline lookup yields CDR1 SGHVS and CDR2 FQNEAQ. The CDR3 runs 17 residues. Complete variable domain (other parts from reference TRBV7-8 and TRBJ1-4): GAGVSQSPRYKVAKRGQDVALRCDPISGHVSLFWYQQALGQGPEFLTYFQNEAQLDKSGLPSDRFFAERPEGSVSTLKIQRTQQEDSAVYLCASSWVQGDATNEKLFFGSGTQLSVL.

The chain combines TRBV20-1 with TRBJ2-1; D gene uncertain. Per germline, CDR1 DFQATT and CDR2 SNEGSKA (reference sequence). V was clipped by 4 bases and J by 6 bases, with 7 bases between them. The CDR3 length is 11 residues. CDR3 coding DNA: TGCAGTGCTATTAGCACCAATGAGCAGTTCTTC. It translates to CSAISTNEQFF.

The gene calls are TRBV6-6 and TRBJ2-1; D perhaps matches TRBD2 (5 bases). Germline CDR1 reads MNHNY; CDR2 reads SVGAGI (reference sequence). Trimming cost V 7 bases and J 0 bases, with 19 bases left between them. The CDR3 has 17 residues. CDR3 bases: TGTGCCAGCATCCTATTTCGACCGGGGAGCTCCTACAATGAGCAGTTCTTC. Its protein product is CASILFRPGSSYNEQFF.

This clonotype was observed at least ten times. This chain joins TRBV7-6 and TRBJ1-5; D may be TRBD1 (6 bases). The germline CDR1 and CDR2 sequences are SGHVS and FNYEAQ. Trimming took off 8 bases at V and 0 bases at J, with 32 bases between the two ends. CDR3 length: 21 amino acids. CDR3 DNA: TGTGCCAGCGGACATCAAGCAACCCGGTTCGCAGGGGATGCTAGCAATCAGCCCCAGCATTTT. This encodes CASGHQATRFAGDASNQPQHF. Based on the CDR3 plus reference TRBV7-6 and TRBJ1-5, the full variable domain is GAGVSQSPRYKVTKRGQDVALRCDPISGHVSLYWYRQALGQGPEFLTYFNYEAQQDKSGLPNDRFSAERPEGSISTLTIQRTEQRDSAMYRCASGHQATRFAGDASNQPQHFGDGTRLSIL.

This clonotype was observed a few times. CDR3 loop: CASSWKPGGTEAFF. CDR3 nucleotide sequence: TGTGCCAGCAGCTGGAAACCAGGGGGCACTGAAGCTTTCTTT. This sequence joins TRBV7-2 and TRBJ1-1, with 7 nucleotides matching TRBD1. Trimming at V came to 4 bases and at J to 4 bases, leaving 6 bases not matched to a gene. The length of the CDR3 is 14 residues. CDR1 is SGHTA and CDR2 is FQGNSA in the germline V gene.

In this sample, this clonotype turned up a few times. V usage is TRBV2 and J usage is TRBJ2-3; D possibly corresponds to TRBD2 (6 bases). The CDR3 has 14 residues. Between the trimmed V and J ends, which lost 8 bases and 2 bases, there was a span of 14 bases. The germline V gene has CDR1 SNHLY and CDR2 FYNNEI. CDR3 protein: CASGRFGSTDTQYF. In DNA form, the CDR3 reads TGTGCCAGCGGGAGGTTCGGGTCCACAGATACGCAGTATTTT.

This clonotype showed up just a few times. This chain links TRBV15 with TRBJ2-1, with TRBD1 matching 7 bases. The CDR3 totals 14 residues. The J segment lost 6 bases and the V segment lost 1 base, leaving 3 bases of the junction unmatched. Germline V gene sequence: CDR1 LNHNV, CDR2 YYDKDF (reference sequence). Here the CDR3 reads CATSRGGQLNEQFF. For the CDR3, the DNA is TGTGCCACCAGCAGAGGGGGACAGCTCAATGAGCAGTTCTTC.

This chain links TRBV29-1 with TRBJ1-2; TRBD1 aligns across 7 bases. The CDR3 loop spans 11 amino acids. CDR1 and CDR2 from the germline V gene are SQVTM and ANQGSEA. Trimming at V came to 7 bases and at J to 4 bases, leaving 3 bases not matched to a gene. In nucleotides, the CDR3 is TGCAGCGACCGGGACAGCTATGGCTACACCTTC. Encoded protein: CSDRDSYGYTF.

The rearrangement uses TRBV7-2 and TRBJ1-5; 9 bases line up with TRBD1. This CDR3 has 17 residues. The J segment lost 2 bases and the V segment lost 5 bases, leaving 10 bases of the junction unmatched. Germline-derived CDR1 and CDR2 are SGHTA and FQGNSA. The CDR3 coding sequence is TGTGCCAGCAGCCTCGGGACAGGGCTCGTGGGCAATCAGCCCCAGCATTTT. Protein product: CASSLGTGLVGNQPQHF.

The chain links TRBV12-3 or TRBV12-4 to TRBJ1-1, with D perhaps TRBD1 (5 bases). Trimming cost V 6 bases and J 0 bases, with 14 bases left between them. The length of the CDR3 is 15 residues. The CDR3 DNA reads TGTGCCAGCAGGGGCCGGGGCCTTATGAACACTGAAGCTTTCTTT. The encoded protein is CASRGRGLMNTEAFF.

The chain combines TRBV6-5 with TRBJ1-1; maybe TRBD1 (6 bases). There are 17 residues in the CDR3. Trimming shortened V by 4 bases and J by 2 bases, and 20 bases separated the two germline ends. Germline V gene data show CDR1 as MNHEY and CDR2 as SVGAGI. As DNA, the CDR3 is TGTGCCAGCAGTTCCGACAGGCTAAACGGAGGAAACACTGAAGCTTTCTTT. Translating it yields CASSSDRLNGGNTEAFF.

V gene TRBV28 combines with J gene TRBJ1-1; D is ambiguous. The CDR3 contains 15 residues. Germline-derived CDR1 and CDR2 are MDHEN and SYDVKM. Trimming left V 4 bases short and J 2 bases short, with 14 bases between. CDR3 in amino acids: CASSSLTSVNTEAFF. DNA for the CDR3: TGTGCCAGCAGTTCCTTGACCAGCGTAAACACTGAAGCTTTCTTT.

This clonotype was counted a few times. The genes are TRBV19 and TRBJ2-3; TRBD2 matches at 8 bases. CDR3 size: 14 residues. Germline CDR1 reads LNHDA; CDR2 reads SQIVND (reference sequence). The V segment lost 4 bases and the J segment 4 bases; nucleotides outside the gene matches: 4. The CDR3, as DNA: TGTGCCAGTAGTAGCAGCGGGGGACCAGATACGCAGTATTTT. Protein sequence: CASSSSGGPDTQYF.

This chain links TRBV6-2 or TRBV6-3 with TRBJ2-3; D is unclear. V gave up 0 bases and J gave up 0 bases, with 4 bases separating them. The V gene's germline CDR1 is MNHEY and CDR2 SVGEGT. This CDR3 has 14 residues. The CDR3 loop reads CASSYSTSTDTQYF. For the CDR3, the DNA is TGTGCCAGCAGTTACTCGACTAGCACAGATACGCAGTATTTT.

This clonotype was seen more than once but under ten times. The chain recombines TRBV6-5 with TRBJ1-2; D not resolved. CDR3 length equals 13 residues. V was cut by 7 bases and J by 2 bases, with 11 bases left in between. The germline V gene encodes CDR1 MNHEY and CDR2 SVGAGI. Written as DNA, the CDR3 is TGTGCCAGCACCCAGATACCGAACTATGGCTACACCTTC. Protein: CASTQIPNYGYTF.

V usage is TRBV5-1 and J usage is TRBJ1-2; D uncertain. CDR1 is SGHRS and CDR2 is YFSETQ in the germline V gene. The CDR3 has 15 amino acids. Trimming cost V 2 bases and J 7 bases, with 18 bases left between them. CDR3 bases: TGCGCCAGCAGCTTAAGTCTCGCGCAGGCTGGTGGCTACACCTTC. This gives the protein CASSLSLAQAGGYTF.

The V call is TRBV7-9, the J call TRBJ2-5, with D possibly being TRBD1 or TRBD2 (5 bases each). CDR1 and CDR2 (germline): SEHNR, FQNEAQ (reference sequence). V shed 5 bases and J shed 2 bases, with 15 bases lying between them. The CDR3 sequence is 15 residues long. CDR3 sequence: CASSPAGTPQETQYF. CDR3 nucleotide sequence: TGTGCCAGCAGCCCCGCCGGGACCCCGCAAGAGACCCAGTACTTC.

This clonotype was seen a handful of times. The chain uses TRBV12-3 or TRBV12-4 and TRBJ1-1, with D tentatively TRBD1 (6 bases). This CDR3 has 14 residues. Trimming took 6 bases from V and 2 from J, leaving 13 bases between them. This CDR3 reads CASREGTQNTEAFF. CDR3 coding DNA: TGTGCCAGCAGGGAGGGGACACAAAACACTGAAGCTTTCTTT.